Shown below are 22 T cell receptor beta chains from a single sample sequenced in a study of T-cell reconstitution after alpha-beta-depleted transplantation in children. This sample's TCRbeta library carried unique molecular identifier barcodes. TCRdb re-analysed the PCR reads in MiXCR, keeping a single row per CDR3 protein. The repertoire consists of some 830,000 distinct CDR3 sequences, with around 15% occurring once and the leading ten covering around 4.5%. Specimen: PBMCs, mostly from graft donor cells, collected 360 days after TCRalphabeta/CD19-depleted stem cell transplant. These receptor sequences come from a male patient under 18 who had a stem cell transplant for acute lymphoblastic leukemia, so the T cells may come from the graft donor.

V and J are TRBV9 and TRBJ2-5; D unresolved. The CDR3 is 14 amino acids. V was pared by 1 base and J by 7 bases, with 14 bases between. Germline loops: CDR1 SGDLS, CDR2 YYNGEE. Here the CDR3 reads CASSVSRTVGTQYF. CDR3 DNA sequence: TGTGCCAGCAGCGTATCCCGGACGGTCGGGACCCAGTACTTC.

This clonotype showed up many times. The CDR3 DNA is TGTGCCAGCATATCATTAGCGGGCGTCTACAATGAGCAGTTCTTC. It translates to CASISLAGVYNEQFF. The chain has TRBV5-5 and TRBJ2-1; 7 nucleotides align to TRBD2. CDR1 and CDR2 (germline): SGHKS, YYEKEE (reference sequence). V trimming: 6 bases; J trimming: 3 bases; junction bases outside the gene matches: 9. The CDR3 contains 15 residues.

The chain recombines TRBV6-5 with TRBJ2-2, with 9 bases fitting TRBD1. V lost 0 bases and J lost 8; bases outside the gene matches: 4. The CDR3 contains 15 residues. Germline CDR1 MNHEY, CDR2 SVGAGI. The CDR3 DNA follows: TGTGCCAGCAGTTACTCGAACAGGGGGCGGGGGGAGCTGTTTTTT. Encoded protein: CASSYSNRGRGELFF.

The chain recombines TRBV24-1 with TRBJ2-7; possibly TRBD1 or TRBD2 for D (5 bases each). V was clipped by 8 bases and J by 5 bases, with 18 bases between them. Germline V gene lookup returns CDR1 KGHDR and CDR2 SFDVKD. The CDR3 is 14 residues long. The DNA of the CDR3 is TGTGCCACCATGGGACGAGAGGGGTTCCACGAGCAGTACTTC. Protein product: CATMGREGFHEQYF.

J is TRBJ2-3 and V is TRBV27, with 9 bases fitting TRBD2. CDR3 length: 15 residues. V shed 4 bases, J shed 6 bases, and the junction held 8 bases outside the gene matches. Germline CDR1 reads MNHEY; CDR2 reads SMNVEV (reference sequence). The CDR3 region is CASSWASGMGDTQYF. In nucleotides, the CDR3 is TGTGCCAGCAGTTGGGCTAGCGGGATGGGTGATACGCAGTATTTT.

This clonotype was counted only a few times. The chain has TRBV7-2 and TRBJ2-5, with 8 bases aligning to TRBD1. V was pared by 2 bases and J by 6 bases, with 8 bases of the junction left unmatched. This CDR3 is built from 15 residues. CDR1 SGHTA and CDR2 FQGNSA come from the germline V gene. The CDR3 sequence: CASSLQGALAKTQYF. The CDR3 nucleotides are TGTGCCAGCAGCTTACAGGGGGCGCTTGCCAAGACCCAGTACTTC.

The rearrangement joins TRBV5-1 to TRBJ2-5, with a possible D match to TRBD2 (5 bases). This CDR3 comprises 14 residues. The germline CDR1 and CDR2 sequences are SGHRS and YFSETQ. Trimming left V 5 bases short and J 4 bases short, with 15 bases between. The CDR3 loop is CASRLDGSRETQYF. The CDR3 region has the DNA TGCGCCAGCAGACTGGATGGGAGTCGAGAGACCCAGTACTTC.

The chain's CDR3 is CASSFGTVTNQPQHF. The CDR3 nucleotides read TGTGCCAGCAGCTTCGGGACAGTGACCAATCAGCCCCAGCATTTT. This rearrangement joins TRBV7-9 to TRBJ1-5; 7 bases match TRBD1. V lost 3 bases to trimming and J lost 3 bases; unmatched junction nucleotides: 5. The CDR3 has 15 amino acids. CDR1 is SEHNR and CDR2 is FQNEAQ in the germline V gene (reference sequence). Full variable domain (rest looked up from reference TRBV7-9 and TRBJ1-5): DTGVSQNPRHKITKRGQNVTFRCDPISEHNRLYWYRQTLGQGPEFLTYFQNEAQLEKSRLLSDRFSAERPKGSFSTLEIQRTEQGDSAMYLCASSFGTVTNQPQHFGDGTRLSIL.

This clonotype has ten or more counts. The chain joins TRBV18 to TRBJ2-5; D not certain. Trimming took 2 bases from V and 0 from J, leaving 4 bases between them. The CDR3 totals 13 residues. Germline values: CDR1 KGHSH, CDR2 LQKENI. The CDR3, as DNA: TGTGCCAGCTCACCAGCAGACCAAGAGACCCAGTACTTC. It yields the protein CASSPADQETQYF.

V and J are TRBV6-5 and TRBJ2-7; no clear D. CDR3 length: 14 residues. The germline V gene has CDR1 MNHEY and CDR2 SVGAGI. Trimming pared 2 bases from V and 0 bases from J, leaving 8 bases between. The CDR3 nucleotides are TGTGCCAGCAGTTACAACACAATCTCCTACGAGCAGTACTTC. It yields the protein CASSYNTISYEQYF.

A single count supports this clonotype. The gene calls are TRBV5-1 and TRBJ2-1; 7 positions agree with TRBD2. V lost 6 bases to trimming and J lost 5 bases; unmatched junction nucleotides: 5. The CDR3 has 13 residues. Per germline, CDR1 SGHRS and CDR2 YFSETQ. CDR3 in DNA: TGCGCCAGCACCTTAGCGGGTCACAATGAGCAGTTCTTC. Translated: CASTLAGHNEQFF. Complete variable domain (other parts from reference TRBV5-1 and TRBJ2-1): KAGVTQTPRYLIKTRGQQVTLSCSPISGHRSVSWYQQTPGQGLQFLFEYFSETQRNKGNFPGRFSGRQFSNSRSEMNVSTLELGDSALYLCASTLAGHNEQFFGPGTRLTVL.

This clonotype was counted a few times. The rearrangement uses TRBV27 and TRBJ2-2; maybe TRBD1 (6 bases). V lost 7 bases and J lost 4, with 19 bases in between. CDR1 and CDR2 from the germline V gene are MNHEY and SMNVEV (reference sequence). CDR3 size: 16 residues. This chain's CDR3 is CASISTHRVGTGELFF. DNA for the CDR3: TGTGCCAGCATCTCGACCCACAGGGTGGGCACCGGGGAGCTGTTTTTT.

This clonotype was seen a handful of times. This chain connects TRBV20-1 to TRBJ2-7; 13 bases agree with TRBD2. The germline V gene encodes CDR1 DFQATT and CDR2 SNEGSKA (reference sequence). V lost 6 bases and J lost 2; bases outside the gene matches: 7. The CDR3 contains 15 residues. DNA of the CDR3: TGCAGTGCCGGGACTAGCGGGGAGGCGGCCTACGAGCAGTACTTC. Residues: CSAGTSGEAAYEQYF.

This clonotype was detected ten times or more. The chain links TRBV5-1 to TRBJ2-7; D is possibly TRBD1 (5 bases). CDR1 is SGHRS and CDR2 is YFSETQ in the germline V gene. There are 14 residues in the CDR3. Between the trimmed V and J ends, which lost 0 bases and 3 bases, there was a span of 10 bases. The CDR3 DNA reads TGCGCCAGCAGCTTGGTGGCAGGGTTCTACGAGCAGTACTTC. Its protein is CASSLVAGFYEQYF.

This clonotype has only a few counts. The chain employs TRBV12-3 or TRBV12-4 and TRBJ2-5; 10 positions match TRBD2. V was pared by 1 base and J by 0 bases, with 8 bases of the junction left unmatched. The CDR3 consists of 18 residues. The CDR3 here is CASSLGGLAGVYQETQYF. The CDR3 coding sequence is TGTGCCAGCAGTTTAGGGGGTCTAGCGGGAGTGTACCAAGAGACCCAGTACTTC.

This clonotype was seen a handful of times. This chain uses TRBV9 with TRBJ1-6; the D is unclear. V dropped 3 bases and J dropped 3 bases, with 7 bases sitting between them. The CDR3 is 14 residues long. Germline V gene sequence: CDR1 SGDLS, CDR2 YYNGEE. Here the CDR3 reads CASSATGYNSPLHF. Here the CDR3 DNA reads TGTGCCAGCAGCGCTACGGGCTATAATTCACCCCTCCACTTT.

The chain is built from TRBV7-2 and TRBJ2-7; possible D gene TRBD2, 5 bases. CDR1 and CDR2 from the germline V gene are SGHTA and FQGNSA. V was shortened by 4 bases and J by 1 base, with 14 bases between the two germline ends. The CDR3 has 15 amino acids. CDR3 protein: CASSSWTGLSYEQYF. In DNA form, the CDR3 reads TGTGCCAGCAGCTCATGGACGGGATTATCCTACGAGCAGTACTTC.

This clonotype appeared a few times. The CDR3 DNA follows: TGCAGCGTTGGCACCCAGTTGGGCTACACCTTC. Translation: CSVGTQLGYTF. This chain links TRBV29-1 with TRBJ1-2, with D unclear. V shed 4 bases and J shed 8 bases, with 11 bases lying between them. The CDR3 covers 11 residues. The germline V gene encodes CDR1 SQVTM and CDR2 ANQGSEA.

This chain uses TRBV11-2 with TRBJ2-2; D is possibly TRBD2 (7 bases). This CDR3 region has 17 residues. Germline CDR1 and CDR2: SGHAT and FQNNGV. V shed 5 bases and J shed 0 bases, with 16 bases lying between them. The CDR3 DNA reads as TGTGCCAGCAGCCCTCGGGGGGCTAGCCCGAACACCGGGGAGCTGTTTTTT. It yields the protein CASSPRGASPNTGELFF.

J is TRBJ2-5 and V is TRBV7-2; no firm D call. Trimming cost V 5 bases and J 8 bases, with 18 bases left between them. The CDR3 runs to 14 residues. Germline V CDR1 and CDR2: SGHTA, FQGNSA. The CDR3 coding sequence is TGTGCCAGCAGCCGCCGGCTCGGCCTTGGCACCCAGTACTTC. Translation: CASSRRLGLGTQYF.

This clonotype showed up just a few times. The chain carries TRBV5-5 and TRBJ1-5; perhaps TRBD1 as D (5 bases). CDR1 is SGHKS and CDR2 is YYEKEE in the germline V gene (reference sequence). The CDR3 has 15 residues. The germline V and J ends were trimmed by 0 bases and 0 bases, with 7 bases remaining between them. CDR3 nucleotides: TGTGCCAGCAGCTTGGGGGGGGATAGCAATCAGCCCCAGCATTTT. Protein product: CASSLGGDSNQPQHF.

J is TRBJ2-5 and V is TRBV24-1; D may match TRBD1 or TRBD2 (5 bases each). Germline loops: CDR1 KGHDR, CDR2 SFDVKD. V was pared by 3 bases and J by 4 bases, with 5 bases between. This CDR3 has 12 amino acids. The CDR3 DNA reads TGTGCCACCAGTGATGGGGGAGAGACCCAGTACTTC. Translated, it gives CATSDGGETQYF.